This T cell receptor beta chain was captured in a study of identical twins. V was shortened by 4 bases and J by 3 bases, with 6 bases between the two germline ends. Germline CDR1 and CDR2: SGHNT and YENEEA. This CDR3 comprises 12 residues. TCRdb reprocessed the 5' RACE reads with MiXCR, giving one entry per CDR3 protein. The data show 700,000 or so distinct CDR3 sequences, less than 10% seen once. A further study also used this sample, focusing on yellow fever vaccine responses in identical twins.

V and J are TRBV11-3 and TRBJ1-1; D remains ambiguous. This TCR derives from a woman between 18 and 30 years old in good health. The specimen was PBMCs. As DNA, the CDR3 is TGTGCCAGCAGCTGCGGGGACACTGAAGCTTTCTTT. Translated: CASSCGDTEAFF. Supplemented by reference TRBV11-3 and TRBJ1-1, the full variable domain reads EAGVVQSPRYKIIEKKQPVAFWCNPISGHNTLYWYLQNLGQGPELLIRYENEEAVDDSQLPKDRFSAERLKGVDSTLKIQPAELGDSAVYLCASSCGDTEAFFGQGTRLTVV.